This T cell receptor beta chain was identified in a study of T cells in Graves' hyperthyroidism and ophthalmopathy. Study findings and constraints: Most expanded thyroid clonotypes above 0.001 also appeared in blood.

Amplified regions were TCR beta CDR3 sequences from RNA transcripts. The HTBI primer set was used in a first-round RT-PCR of the TCR CDR3. Using its own MiXCR run on the multiplex PCR reads, TCRdb lists one record per CDR3 protein. Of a few hundred thousand distinct CDR3 sequences listed, about 15% were seen once; the top ten hold 7.5% to 8%. CDR1 is SGHNT and CDR2 is YYREEE in the germline V gene (reference sequence). The CDR3 sequence is 16 residues long. J was trimmed by 2 bases and V by 0 bases; bases with no gene match: 1. Calling Graves' hyperthyroidism stable meant ophthalmopathy did not progress within 18 months. Out of over 7.5 ml of fresh peripheral blood came the PBMCs. Of note for this clonotype: Its specificity is not known.

The chain is built from TRBV5-4 and TRBJ2-2, with 10 nucleotides matching TRBD1. This TCR was recovered from a woman between 18 and 30 years old with Graves' hyperthyroidism. Sequenced sample: blood. In DNA form, the CDR3 reads TGTGCCAGCAGCTTGGGGGACAGGGGAAACACCGGGGAGCTGTTTTTT. Translation gives CASSLGDRGNTGELFF.